The T cell receptor (beta chain) described here comes from a study of blood T cell repertoires in COVID-19. Method: immunoSEQ multiplex PCR; TCRdb's copy keeps in-frame clones and lacks some. The table has about 500,000 clones, 80% to 90% seen once. V was clipped by 5 bases and J by 4 bases, with 6 bases between them. This CDR3 contains 12 residues. Germline assignment: CDR1 LGHDT and CDR2 YNNKEL (reference sequence). This clone was detected only a few times. The V call is TRBV3-1 (or the pseudogene TRBV3-2), the J call TRBJ1-3; no definite D call. The receptor's source is a man between 18 and 35 years old with COVID-19, enrolled during active disease. Specimen: peripheral blood. The CDR3 coding sequence is TGTGCCAGCAGCTCCGAGGGAAACACCATATATTTT. As protein: CASSSEGNTIYF.